This TCR beta chain appears in the sequencing data of a study of blood T cell repertoires in COVID-19. The authors' processing: The authors estimated nucleated cell counts from reference gene primer amplification. Clones were read by immunoSEQ multiplex PCR, and TCRdb kept only the in-frame ones, dropping some. For V, J and clone size, that table is used; D and trimming come from the DNA. Of about 320,000 clones listed, 90% are singletons. CDR1 and CDR2 (germline): KGHSH, LQKENI. Trimming took off 5 bases at V and 7 bases at J, with 18 bases between the two ends. This CDR3 spans 14 amino acids. In terms of age and location, participants ranged from roughly 18 to 90 years and lived in approximately 26 US areas. Participants reported their clinical history, and cohort assignment relied on those reports. For recovered donors of Cohort 3, there were two negative PCRs, clearance, or symptom resolution.

The V and J genes are TRBV18 and TRBJ2-7; maybe TRBD2 (5 bases). The clonotype was recovered from a man in his sixties who had recovered from COVID-19. Sequenced sample: PBMCs or T cells enriched from blood (not recorded which). The DNA of the CDR3 is TGTGCCAGCTCAGGAAGCGGAGTCCAACGAGAGCAGTACTTC. Translating gives CASSGSGVQREQYF.